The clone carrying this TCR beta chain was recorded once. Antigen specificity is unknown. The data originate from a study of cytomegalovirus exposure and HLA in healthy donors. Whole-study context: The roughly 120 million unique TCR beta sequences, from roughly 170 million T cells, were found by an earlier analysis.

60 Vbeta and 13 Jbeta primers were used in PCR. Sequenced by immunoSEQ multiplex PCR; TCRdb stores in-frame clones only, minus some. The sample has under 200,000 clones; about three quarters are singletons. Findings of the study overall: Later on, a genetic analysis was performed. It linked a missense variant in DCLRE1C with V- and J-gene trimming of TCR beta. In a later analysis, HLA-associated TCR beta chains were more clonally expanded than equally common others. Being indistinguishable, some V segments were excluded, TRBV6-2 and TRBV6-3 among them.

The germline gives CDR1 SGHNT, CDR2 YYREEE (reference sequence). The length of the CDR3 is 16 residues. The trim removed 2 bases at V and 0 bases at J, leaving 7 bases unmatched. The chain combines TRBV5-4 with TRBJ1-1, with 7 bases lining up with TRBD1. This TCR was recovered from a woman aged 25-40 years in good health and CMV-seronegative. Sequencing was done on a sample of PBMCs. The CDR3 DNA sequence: TGTGCCAGCAGCTTTAGGGACAGACCCATGAACACTGAAGCTTTCTTT. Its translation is CASSFRDRPMNTEAFF.